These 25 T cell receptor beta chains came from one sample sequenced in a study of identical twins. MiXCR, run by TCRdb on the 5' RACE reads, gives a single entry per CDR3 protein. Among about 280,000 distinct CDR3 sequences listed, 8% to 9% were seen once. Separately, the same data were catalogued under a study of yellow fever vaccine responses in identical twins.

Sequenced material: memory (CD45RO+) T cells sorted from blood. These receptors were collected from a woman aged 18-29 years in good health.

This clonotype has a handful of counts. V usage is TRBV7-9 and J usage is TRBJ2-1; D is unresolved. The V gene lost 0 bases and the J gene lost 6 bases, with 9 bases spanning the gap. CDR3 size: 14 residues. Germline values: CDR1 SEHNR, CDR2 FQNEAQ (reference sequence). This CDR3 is CASSLAQAVNEQFF. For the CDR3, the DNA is TGTGCCAGCAGCTTAGCGCAGGCAGTCAATGAGCAGTTCTTC. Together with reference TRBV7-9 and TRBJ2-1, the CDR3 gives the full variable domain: DTGVSQNPRHKITKRGQNVTFRCDPISEHNRLYWYRQTLGQGPEFLTYFQNEAQLEKSRLLSDRFSAERPKGSFSTLEIQRTEQGDSAMYLCASSLAQAVNEQFFGPGTRLTVL.

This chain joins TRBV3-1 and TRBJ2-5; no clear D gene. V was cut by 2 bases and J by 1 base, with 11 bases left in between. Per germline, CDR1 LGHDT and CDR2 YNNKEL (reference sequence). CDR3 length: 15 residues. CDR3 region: CASSQFSPVQETQYF. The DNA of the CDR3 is TGTGCCAGCAGCCAATTTTCTCCAGTCCAAGAGACCCAGTACTTC.

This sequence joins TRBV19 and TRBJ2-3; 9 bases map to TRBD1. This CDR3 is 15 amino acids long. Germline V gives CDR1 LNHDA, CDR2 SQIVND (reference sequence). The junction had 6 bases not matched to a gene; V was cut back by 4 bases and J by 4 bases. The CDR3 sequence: CASSTRQGGADTQYF. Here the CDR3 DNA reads TGTGCCAGTAGTACCCGACAGGGGGGCGCAGATACGCAGTATTTT.

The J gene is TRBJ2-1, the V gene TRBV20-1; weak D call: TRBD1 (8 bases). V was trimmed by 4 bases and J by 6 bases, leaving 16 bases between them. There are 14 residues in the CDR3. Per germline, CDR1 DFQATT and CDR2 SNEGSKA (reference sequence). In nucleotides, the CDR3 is TGCAGTGCTAACAGGGGGGGATACTCCAATGAGCAGTTCTTC. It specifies CSANRGGYSNEQFF.

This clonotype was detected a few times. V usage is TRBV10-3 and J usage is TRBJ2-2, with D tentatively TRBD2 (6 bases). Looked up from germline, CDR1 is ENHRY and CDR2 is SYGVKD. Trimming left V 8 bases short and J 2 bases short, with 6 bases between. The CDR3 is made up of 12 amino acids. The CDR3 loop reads CAIAGNTGELFF. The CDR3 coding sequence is TGTGCCATCGCGGGAAACACCGGGGAGCTGTTTTTT.

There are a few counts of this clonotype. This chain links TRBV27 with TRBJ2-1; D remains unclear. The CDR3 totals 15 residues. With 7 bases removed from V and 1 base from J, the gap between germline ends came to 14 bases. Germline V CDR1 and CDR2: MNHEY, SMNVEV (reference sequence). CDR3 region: CASTPHGGSYNEQFF. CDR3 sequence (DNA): TGTGCCAGCACCCCCCATGGCGGTTCCTACAATGAGCAGTTCTTC.

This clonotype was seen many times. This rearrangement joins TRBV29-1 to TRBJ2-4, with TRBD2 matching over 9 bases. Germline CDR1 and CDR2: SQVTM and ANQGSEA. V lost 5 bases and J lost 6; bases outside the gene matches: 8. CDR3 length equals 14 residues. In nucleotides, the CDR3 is TGCAGCGTTACCAGCGGGAGGAGTGTAAACATTCAGTACTTC. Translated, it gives CSVTSGRSVNIQYF.

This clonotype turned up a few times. CDR3 region: CASSLAVPSTVYEQYV. For the CDR3, the DNA is TGTGCCAGCAGCTTGGCAGTACCATCCACAGTATACGAGCAGTACGTC. The V and J genes are TRBV5-6 and TRBJ2-7; D unclear. Germline V gene sequence: CDR1 SGHDT, CDR2 YYEEEE. CDR3 size: 16 residues. Trimming cost V 0 bases and J 4 bases, with 17 bases left between them.

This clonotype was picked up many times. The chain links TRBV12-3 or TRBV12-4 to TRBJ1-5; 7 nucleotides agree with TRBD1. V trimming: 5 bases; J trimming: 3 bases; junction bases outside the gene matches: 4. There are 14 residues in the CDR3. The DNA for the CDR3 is TGTGCCAGCAGTCCCGGGACAGTCAATCAGCCCCAGCATTTT. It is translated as CASSPGTVNQPQHF.

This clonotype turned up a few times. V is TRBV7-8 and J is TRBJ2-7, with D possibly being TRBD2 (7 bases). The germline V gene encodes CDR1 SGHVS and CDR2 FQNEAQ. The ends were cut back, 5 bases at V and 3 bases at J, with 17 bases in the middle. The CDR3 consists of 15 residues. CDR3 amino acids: CASSPMRGLLYEQYV. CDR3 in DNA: TGTGCCAGCAGCCCCATGCGGGGGCTTCTCTACGAGCAGTACGTC.

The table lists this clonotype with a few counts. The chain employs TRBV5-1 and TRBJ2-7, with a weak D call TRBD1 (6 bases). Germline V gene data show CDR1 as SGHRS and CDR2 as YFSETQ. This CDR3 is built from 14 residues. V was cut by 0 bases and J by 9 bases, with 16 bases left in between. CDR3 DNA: TGCGCCAGCAGCTTGGACAGGGACCCAAGTAGGCAGTACTTC. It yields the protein CASSLDRDPSRQYF.

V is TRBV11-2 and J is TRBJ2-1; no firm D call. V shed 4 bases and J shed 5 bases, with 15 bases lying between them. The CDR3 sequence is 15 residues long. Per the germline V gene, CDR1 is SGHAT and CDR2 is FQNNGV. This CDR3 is CASSSAIGRDNEQFF. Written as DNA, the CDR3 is TGTGCCAGCAGCTCCGCGATCGGGCGAGACAATGAGCAGTTCTTC.

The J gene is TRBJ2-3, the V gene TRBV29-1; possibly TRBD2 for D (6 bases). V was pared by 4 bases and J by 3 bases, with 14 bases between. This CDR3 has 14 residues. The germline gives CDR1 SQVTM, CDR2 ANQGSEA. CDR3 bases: TGCAGCGTTGCGGCGGTAGCGGAAACAGATACGCAGTATTTT. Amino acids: CSVAAVAETDTQYF.

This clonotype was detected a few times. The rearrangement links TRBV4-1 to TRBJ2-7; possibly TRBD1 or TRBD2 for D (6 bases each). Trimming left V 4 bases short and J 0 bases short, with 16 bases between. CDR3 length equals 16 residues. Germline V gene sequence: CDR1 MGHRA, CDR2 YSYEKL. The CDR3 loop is CASSPSYGGSSYEQYV. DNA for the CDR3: TGCGCCAGCAGCCCCTCCTACGGGGGCAGCTCCTACGAGCAGTACGTC.

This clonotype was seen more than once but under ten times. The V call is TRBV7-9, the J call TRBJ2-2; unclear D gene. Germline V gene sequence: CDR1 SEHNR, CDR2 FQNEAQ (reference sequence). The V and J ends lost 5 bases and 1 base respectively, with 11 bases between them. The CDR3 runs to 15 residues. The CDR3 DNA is TGTGCCAGCAGCCCGACCGGAGTGAACACCGGGGAGCTGTTTTTT. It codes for CASSPTGVNTGELFF. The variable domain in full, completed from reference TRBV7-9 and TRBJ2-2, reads DTGVSQNPRHKITKRGQNVTFRCDPISEHNRLYWYRQTLGQGPEFLTYFQNEAQLEKSRLLSDRFSAERPKGSFSTLEIQRTEQGDSAMYLCASSPTGVNTGELFFGEGSRLTVL.

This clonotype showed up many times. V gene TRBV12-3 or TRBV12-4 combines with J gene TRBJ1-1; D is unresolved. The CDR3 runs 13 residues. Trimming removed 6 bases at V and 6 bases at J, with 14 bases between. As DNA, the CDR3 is TGTGCCAGCAGCCCCTTCCGGGGTTCTGAAGCTTTCTTT. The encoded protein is CASSPFRGSEAFF.

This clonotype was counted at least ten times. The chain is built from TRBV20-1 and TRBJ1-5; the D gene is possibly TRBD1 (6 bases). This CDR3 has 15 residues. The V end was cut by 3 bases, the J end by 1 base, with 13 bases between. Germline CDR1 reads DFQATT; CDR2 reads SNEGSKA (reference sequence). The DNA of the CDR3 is TGCAGTGCTAGTAAGGGACACGGAAGCAATCAGCCCCAGCATTTT. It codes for CSASKGHGSNQPQHF.

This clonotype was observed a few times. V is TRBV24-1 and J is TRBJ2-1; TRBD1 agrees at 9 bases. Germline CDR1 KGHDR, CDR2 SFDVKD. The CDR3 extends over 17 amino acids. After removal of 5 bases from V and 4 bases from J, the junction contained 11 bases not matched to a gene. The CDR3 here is CATSVSGGTGTYNEQFF. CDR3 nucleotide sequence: TGTGCCACCAGTGTTAGTGGCGGGACAGGGACTTACAATGAGCAGTTCTTC.

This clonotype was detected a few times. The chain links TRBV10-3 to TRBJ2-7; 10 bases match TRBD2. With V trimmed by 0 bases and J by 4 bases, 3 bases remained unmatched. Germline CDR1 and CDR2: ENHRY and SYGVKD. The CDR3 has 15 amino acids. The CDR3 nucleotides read TGTGCCATCAGTGAGTCTGGGACTAGCGTTTACGAGCAGTACTTC. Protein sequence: CAISESGTSVYEQYF.

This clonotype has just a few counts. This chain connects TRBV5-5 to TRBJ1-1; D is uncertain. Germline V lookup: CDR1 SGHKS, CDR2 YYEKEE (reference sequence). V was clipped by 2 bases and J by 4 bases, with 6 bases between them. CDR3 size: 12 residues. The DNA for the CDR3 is TGTGCCAGCAGCTTAAGTTTCACTGAAGCTTTCTTT. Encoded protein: CASSLSFTEAFF.

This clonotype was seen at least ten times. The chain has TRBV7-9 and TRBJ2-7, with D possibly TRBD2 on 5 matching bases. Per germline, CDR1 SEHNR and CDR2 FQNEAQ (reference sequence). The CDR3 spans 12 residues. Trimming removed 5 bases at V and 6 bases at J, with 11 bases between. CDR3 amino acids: CASSRGPPEQYF. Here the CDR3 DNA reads TGTGCCAGCAGCAGAGGGCCGCCCGAGCAGTACTTC. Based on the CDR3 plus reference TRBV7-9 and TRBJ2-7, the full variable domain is DTGVSQNPRHKITKRGQNVTFRCDPISEHNRLYWYRQTLGQGPEFLTYFQNEAQLEKSRLLSDRFSAERPKGSFSTLEIQRTEQGDSAMYLCASSRGPPEQYFGPGTRLTVT.

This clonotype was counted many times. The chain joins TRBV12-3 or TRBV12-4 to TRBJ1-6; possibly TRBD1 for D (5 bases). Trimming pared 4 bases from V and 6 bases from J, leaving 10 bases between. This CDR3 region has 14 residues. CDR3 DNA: TGTGCCAGCAGTTCACAGGAGACTAATTCACCCCTCCACTTT. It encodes CASSSQETNSPLHF.

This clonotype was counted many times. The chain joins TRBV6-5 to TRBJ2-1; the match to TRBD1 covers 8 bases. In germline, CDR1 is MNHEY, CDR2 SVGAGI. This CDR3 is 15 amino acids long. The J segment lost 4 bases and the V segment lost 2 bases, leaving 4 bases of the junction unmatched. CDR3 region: CASSYNGQGYNEQFF. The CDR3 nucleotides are TGTGCCAGCAGTTACAACGGACAGGGATACAATGAGCAGTTCTTC.

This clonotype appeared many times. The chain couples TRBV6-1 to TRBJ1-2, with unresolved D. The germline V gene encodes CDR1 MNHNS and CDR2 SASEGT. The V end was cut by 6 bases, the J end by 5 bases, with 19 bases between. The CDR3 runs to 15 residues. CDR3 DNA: TGTGCCAGCAGCCGAAATGTGGTCGGCAGGTATGGCTACACCTTC. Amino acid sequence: CASSRNVVGRYGYTF.

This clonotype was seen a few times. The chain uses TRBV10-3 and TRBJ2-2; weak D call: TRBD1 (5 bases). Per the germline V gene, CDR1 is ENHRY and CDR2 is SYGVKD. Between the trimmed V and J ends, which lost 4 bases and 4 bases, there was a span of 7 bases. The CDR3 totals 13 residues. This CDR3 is CAISAQVTGELFF. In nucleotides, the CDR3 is TGTGCCATCAGTGCACAGGTCACCGGGGAGCTGTTTTTT.